Shown below are 7 T cell receptor beta chains from a single sample sequenced in a study of T cells after yellow fever vaccination. MiXCR was run by TCRdb on the 5' RACE reads, yielding one entry per CDR3 protein. This table has under 700,000 distinct CDR3 sequences, about a sixth appearing once. The sequencing here drew on PBMCs, taken 5 days after the first yellow fever vaccination. The receptors here all came from a man aged 18 to 30 who received the YFV17D yellow fever vaccine.

This chain connects TRBV5-1 to TRBJ2-5, with D perhaps given as TRBD1 or TRBD2 (6 bases each). V was clipped by 0 bases and J by 5 bases, with 14 bases between them. Germline values: CDR1 SGHRS, CDR2 YFSETQ. The CDR3 length is 15 residues. The CDR3 DNA reads TGCGCCAGCAGCTTGGTACCCGGGGGCGAGGAGACCCAGTACTTC. Residues: CASSLVPGGEETQYF.

This sequence joins TRBV10-3 and TRBJ2-2; TRBD2 matches 10 bases. CDR1 ENHRY and CDR2 SYGVKD come from the germline V gene. The CDR3 spans 17 residues. J gave up 2 bases and V 6 bases, and 9 bases lay outside the gene matches. The CDR3 DNA reads as TGTGCCATCAGACCAACTAGCGGGACGGTTAACACCGGGGAGCTGTTTTTT. This codes for CAIRPTSGTVNTGELFF.

This clonotype showed up just a few times. The chain joins TRBV9 to TRBJ2-1; D gene uncertain. The CDR3 is made up of 15 amino acids. Per the germline V gene, CDR1 is SGDLS and CDR2 is YYNGEE. V lost 4 bases and J 0 bases, leaving 11 bases between the germline ends. CDR3 sequence reads: CASSPGVSSYNEQFF. The CDR3 DNA sequence: TGTGCCAGCAGCCCCGGCGTCAGCTCCTACAATGAGCAGTTCTTC.

J is TRBJ2-7 and V is TRBV20-1; D tentatively fits TRBD1 or TRBD2 (6 bases each). V shed 0 bases and J shed 4 bases, with 16 bases lying between them. This CDR3 has 15 residues. The germline V gene encodes CDR1 DFQATT and CDR2 SNEGSKA (reference sequence). The CDR3 loop reads CSAREGRGPGYEQYV. CDR3 in DNA: TGCAGTGCTAGAGAGGGACGGGGGCCAGGTTACGAGCAGTACGTC.

This clonotype was detected a few times. CDR3: CASSQATGGNQPQHF. The CDR3 DNA reads as TGCGCCAGCAGCCAAGCGACCGGCGGGAATCAGCCCCAGCATTTT. The chain joins TRBV4-1 to TRBJ1-5; D remains unclear. The germline V gene has CDR1 MGHRA and CDR2 YSYEKL. V lost 1 base to trimming and J lost 4 bases, with 11 bases between them. The CDR3 is made up of 15 amino acids.

This chain uses TRBV20-1 with TRBJ2-7, with D perhaps TRBD1 (5 bases). Trimming took 6 bases from V and 0 from J, leaving 9 bases between them. CDR1 is DFQATT and CDR2 is SNEGSKA in the germline V gene (reference sequence). This CDR3 has 12 residues. The CDR3 DNA follows: TGCAGTGCCCTGACAGACTCCTACGAGCAGTACTTC. Translating gives CSALTDSYEQYF.

This clonotype was counted only a few times. The V gene is TRBV2, the J gene TRBJ2-2; maybe TRBD2 (5 bases). V lost 1 base and J lost 2, with 8 bases in between. Germline-derived CDR1 and CDR2 are SNHLY and FYNNEI. The CDR3 totals 15 residues. The CDR3 DNA follows: TGTGCCAGCAGTGAAGGCCGGGAAAACACCGGGGAGCTGTTTTTT. Translated, it gives CASSEGRENTGELFF.